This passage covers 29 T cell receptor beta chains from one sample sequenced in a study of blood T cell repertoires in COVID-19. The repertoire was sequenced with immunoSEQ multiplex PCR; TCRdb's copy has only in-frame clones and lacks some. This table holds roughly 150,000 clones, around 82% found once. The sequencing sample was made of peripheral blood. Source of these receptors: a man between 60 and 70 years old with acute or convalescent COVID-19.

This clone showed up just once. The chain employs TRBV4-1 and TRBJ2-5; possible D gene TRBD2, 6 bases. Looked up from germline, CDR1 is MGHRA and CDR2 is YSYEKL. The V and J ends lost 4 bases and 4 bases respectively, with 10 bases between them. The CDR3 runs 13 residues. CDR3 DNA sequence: TGCGCCAGCAGCCTCTTCGGGGGAGAGACCCAGTACTTC. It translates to CASSLFGGETQYF.

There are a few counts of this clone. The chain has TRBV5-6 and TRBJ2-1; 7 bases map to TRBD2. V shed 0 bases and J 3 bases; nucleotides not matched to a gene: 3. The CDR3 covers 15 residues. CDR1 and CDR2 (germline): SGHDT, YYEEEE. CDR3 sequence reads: CASSLGLAVYNEQFF. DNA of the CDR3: TGTGCCAGCAGCTTGGGGCTAGCGGTCTACAATGAGCAGTTCTTC.

In nucleotides, the CDR3 is TGTGCCAGTAGTGGTATAGCGGGGTACGAGCAGTACTTC. Translated: CASSGIAGYEQYF. The chain combines TRBV19 with TRBJ2-7, with 8 bases matching TRBD2. The V segment lost 5 bases and the J segment 4 bases; nucleotides outside the gene matches: 4. The CDR3 extends over 13 amino acids. Germline V gene data show CDR1 as LNHDA and CDR2 as SQIVND (reference sequence).

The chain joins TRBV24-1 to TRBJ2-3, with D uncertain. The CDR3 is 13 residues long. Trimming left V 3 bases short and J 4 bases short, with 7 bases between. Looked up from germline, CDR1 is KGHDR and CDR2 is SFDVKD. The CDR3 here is CATSDGPADTQYF. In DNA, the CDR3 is TGTGCCACCAGTGATGGGCCCGCAGATACGCAGTATTTT.

CDR3 DNA: TGCGCCAGCAGGCGGCTGGGACAGGCGAACACTGAAGCTTTCTTT. Protein sequence: CASRRLGQANTEAFF. The rearrangement uses TRBV5-1 and TRBJ1-1, with 8 positions matching TRBD1. The CDR3 sequence is 15 residues long. Germline V gives CDR1 SGHRS, CDR2 YFSETQ. The junction had 7 bases not matched to a gene; V was cut back by 5 bases and J by 1 base.

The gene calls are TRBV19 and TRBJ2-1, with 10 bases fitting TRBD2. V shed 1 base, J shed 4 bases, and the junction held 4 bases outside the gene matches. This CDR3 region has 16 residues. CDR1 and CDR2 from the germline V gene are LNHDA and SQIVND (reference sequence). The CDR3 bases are TGTGCCAGTAGTATAGGAACTAGCGGGAAATACAATGAGCAGTTCTTC. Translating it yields CASSIGTSGKYNEQFF.

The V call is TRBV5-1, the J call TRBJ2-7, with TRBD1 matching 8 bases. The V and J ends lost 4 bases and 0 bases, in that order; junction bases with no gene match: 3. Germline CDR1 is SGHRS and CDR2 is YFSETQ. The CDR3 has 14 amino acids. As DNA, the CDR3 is TGCGCCAGCAGCGACAGGGGCCCCTCCTACGAGCAGTACTTC. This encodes CASSDRGPSYEQYF.

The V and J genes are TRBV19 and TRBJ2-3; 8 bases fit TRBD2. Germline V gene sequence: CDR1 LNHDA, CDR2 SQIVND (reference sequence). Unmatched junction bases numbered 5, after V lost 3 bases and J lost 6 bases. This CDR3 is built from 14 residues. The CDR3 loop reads CASSIGAGVDTQYF. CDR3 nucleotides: TGTGCCAGTAGTATCGGAGCGGGAGTGGATACGCAGTATTTT.

CDR3: CASTPHGGGGNQPQHF. The CDR3, as DNA: TGTGCCAGTACCCCACACGGCGGGGGCGGCAATCAGCCCCAGCATTTT. J is TRBJ1-5 and V is TRBV19; weak D call: TRBD1 (6 bases). V was trimmed by 7 bases and J by 2 bases, leaving 18 bases between them. CDR1 LNHDA and CDR2 SQIVND come from the germline V gene (reference sequence). The CDR3 length is 16 residues. Supplemented by reference TRBV19 and TRBJ1-5, the full variable domain reads DGGITQSPKYLFRKEGQNVTLSCEQNLNHDAMYWYRQDPGQGLRLIYYSQIVNDFQKGDIAEGYSVSREKKESFPLTVTSAQKNPTAFYLCASTPHGGGGNQPQHFGDGTRLSIL.

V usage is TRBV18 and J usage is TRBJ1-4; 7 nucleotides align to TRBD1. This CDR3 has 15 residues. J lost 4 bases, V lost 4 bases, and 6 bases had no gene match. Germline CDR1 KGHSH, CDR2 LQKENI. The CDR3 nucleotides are TGTGCCAGCTCACTTGGACAGGACCTTAATGAAAAACTGTTTTTT. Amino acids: CASSLGQDLNEKLFF.

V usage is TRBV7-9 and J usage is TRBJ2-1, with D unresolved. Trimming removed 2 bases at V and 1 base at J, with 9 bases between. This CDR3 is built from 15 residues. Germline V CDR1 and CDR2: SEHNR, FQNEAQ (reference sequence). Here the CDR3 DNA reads TGTGCCAGCAGCTTAATGCGGATATCCTACAATGAGCAGTTCTTC. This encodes CASSLMRISYNEQFF.

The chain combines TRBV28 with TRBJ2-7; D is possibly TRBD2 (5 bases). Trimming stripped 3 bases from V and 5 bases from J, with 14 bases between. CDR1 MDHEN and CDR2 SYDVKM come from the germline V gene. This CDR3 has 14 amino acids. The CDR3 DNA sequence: TGTGCCAGCAGTTTTGGGGAGTTAGGCGACGAGCAGTACTTC. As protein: CASSFGELGDEQYF.

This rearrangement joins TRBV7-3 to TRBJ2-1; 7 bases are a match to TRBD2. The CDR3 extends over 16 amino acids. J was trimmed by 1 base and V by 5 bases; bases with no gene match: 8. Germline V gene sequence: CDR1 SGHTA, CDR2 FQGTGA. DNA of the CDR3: TGTGCCAGCAGCCCTTCACTGCGGGAGTCCTACAATGAGCAGTTCTTC. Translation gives CASSPSLRESYNEQFF.

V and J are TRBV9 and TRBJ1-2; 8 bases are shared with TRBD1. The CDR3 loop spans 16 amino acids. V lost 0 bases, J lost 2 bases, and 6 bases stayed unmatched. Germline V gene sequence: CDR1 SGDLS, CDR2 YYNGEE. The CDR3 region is CASSVGAGGANYGYTF. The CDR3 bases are TGTGCCAGCAGCGTAGGGGCAGGGGGCGCGAACTATGGCTACACCTTC.

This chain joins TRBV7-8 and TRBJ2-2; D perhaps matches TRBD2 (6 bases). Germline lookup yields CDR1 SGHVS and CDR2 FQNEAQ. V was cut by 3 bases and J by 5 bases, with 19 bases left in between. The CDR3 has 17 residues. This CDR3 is CASSFKRLTGGTGELFF. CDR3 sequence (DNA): TGTGCCAGCAGCTTCAAAAGGTTAACCGGAGGGACCGGGGAGCTGTTTTTT. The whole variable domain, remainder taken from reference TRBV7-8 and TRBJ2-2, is GAGVSQSPRYKVAKRGQDVALRCDPISGHVSLFWYQQALGQGPEFLTYFQNEAQLDKSGLPSDRFFAERPEGSVSTLKIQRTQQEDSAVYLCASSFKRLTGGTGELFFGEGSRLTVL.

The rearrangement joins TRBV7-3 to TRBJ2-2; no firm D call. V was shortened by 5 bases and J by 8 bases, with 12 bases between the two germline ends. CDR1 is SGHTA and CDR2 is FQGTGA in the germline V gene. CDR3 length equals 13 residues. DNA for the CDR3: TGTGCCAGCAGCCGAAGCCAAAGTGGGGAGCTGTTTTTT. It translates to CASSRSQSGELFF.

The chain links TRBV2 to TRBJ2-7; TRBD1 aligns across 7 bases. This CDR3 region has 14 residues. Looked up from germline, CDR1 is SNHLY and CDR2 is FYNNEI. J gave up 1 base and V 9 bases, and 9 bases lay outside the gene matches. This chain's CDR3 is CASNNRQGSYEQYF. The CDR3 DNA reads TGTGCCAGTAATAATAGACAGGGTTCCTACGAGCAGTACTTC.

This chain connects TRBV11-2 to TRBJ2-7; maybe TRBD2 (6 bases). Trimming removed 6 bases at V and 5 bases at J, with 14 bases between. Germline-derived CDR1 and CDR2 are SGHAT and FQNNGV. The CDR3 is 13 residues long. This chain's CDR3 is CASRLSSVNEQYF. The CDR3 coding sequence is TGTGCCAGCAGACTTTCTAGCGTAAACGAGCAGTACTTC.

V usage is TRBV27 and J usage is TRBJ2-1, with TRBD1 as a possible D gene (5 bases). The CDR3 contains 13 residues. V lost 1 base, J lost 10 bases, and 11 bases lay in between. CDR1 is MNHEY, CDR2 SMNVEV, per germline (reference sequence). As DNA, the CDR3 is TGTGCCAGCAGTTTATTTAAGGGGTTCGAGCAGTTCTTC. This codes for CASSLFKGFEQFF.

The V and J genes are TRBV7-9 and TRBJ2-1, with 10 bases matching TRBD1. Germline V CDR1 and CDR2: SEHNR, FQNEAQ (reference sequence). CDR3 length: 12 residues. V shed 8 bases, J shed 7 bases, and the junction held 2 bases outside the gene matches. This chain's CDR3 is CASGDRGNEQFF. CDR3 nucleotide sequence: TGTGCCAGCGGGGACAGGGGAAATGAGCAGTTCTTC.

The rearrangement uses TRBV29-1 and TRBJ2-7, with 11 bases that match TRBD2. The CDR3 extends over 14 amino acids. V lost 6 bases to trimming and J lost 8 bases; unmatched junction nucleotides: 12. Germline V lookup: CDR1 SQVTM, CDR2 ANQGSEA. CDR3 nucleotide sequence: TGCAGCGTGCCCGGGACTAGCGGAAGGTATAAGCAGTACTTC. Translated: CSVPGTSGRYKQYF.

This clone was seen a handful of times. The CDR3 reads CASSEGHSGELFF. The CDR3 DNA follows: TGCGCCAGCAGTGAAGGACACTCCGGGGAGCTGTTTTTT. The chain couples TRBV10-1 to TRBJ2-2; TRBD1 might be the D (5 bases). V lost 3 bases, J lost 6 bases, and 8 bases lay in between. The CDR3 spans 13 residues. CDR1 and CDR2 from the germline V gene are WNHNN and SYGVQD (reference sequence).

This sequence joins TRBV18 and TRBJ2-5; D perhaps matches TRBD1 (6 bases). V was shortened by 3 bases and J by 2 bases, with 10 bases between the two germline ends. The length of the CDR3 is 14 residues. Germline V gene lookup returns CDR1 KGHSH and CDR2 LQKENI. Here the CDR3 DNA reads TGTGCCAGCTCACCCCCCGACAGGCAAGAGACCCAGTACTTC. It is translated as CASSPPDRQETQYF.

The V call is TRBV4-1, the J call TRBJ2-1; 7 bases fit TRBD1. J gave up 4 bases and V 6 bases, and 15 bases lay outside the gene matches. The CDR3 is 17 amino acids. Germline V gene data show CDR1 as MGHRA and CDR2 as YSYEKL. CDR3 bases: TGCGCCAGCAGTCAATCATACAACACAGGGGTGTACAATGAGCAGTTCTTC. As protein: CASSQSYNTGVYNEQFF.

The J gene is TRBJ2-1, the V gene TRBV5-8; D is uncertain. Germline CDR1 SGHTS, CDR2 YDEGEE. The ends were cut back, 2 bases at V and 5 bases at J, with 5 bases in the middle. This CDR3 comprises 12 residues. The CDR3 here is CASSFPNNEQFF. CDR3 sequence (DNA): TGTGCCAGCAGCTTCCCTAACAATGAGCAGTTCTTC.

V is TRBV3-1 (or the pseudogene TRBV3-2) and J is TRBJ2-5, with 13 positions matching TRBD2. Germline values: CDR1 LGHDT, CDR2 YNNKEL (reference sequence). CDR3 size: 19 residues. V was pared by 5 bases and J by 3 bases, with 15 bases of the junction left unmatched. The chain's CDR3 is CASSVAPPGLAGVEETQYF. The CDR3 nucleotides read TGTGCCAGCAGCGTGGCGCCTCCTGGACTAGCGGGAGTGGAAGAGACCCAGTACTTC.

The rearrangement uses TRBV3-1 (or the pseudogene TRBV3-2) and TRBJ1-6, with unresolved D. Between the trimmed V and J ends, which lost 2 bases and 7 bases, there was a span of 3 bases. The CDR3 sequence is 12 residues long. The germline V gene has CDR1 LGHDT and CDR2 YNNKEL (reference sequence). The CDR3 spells CASSQTNSPLHF. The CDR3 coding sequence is TGTGCCAGCAGCCAAACAAATTCACCCCTCCACTTT.

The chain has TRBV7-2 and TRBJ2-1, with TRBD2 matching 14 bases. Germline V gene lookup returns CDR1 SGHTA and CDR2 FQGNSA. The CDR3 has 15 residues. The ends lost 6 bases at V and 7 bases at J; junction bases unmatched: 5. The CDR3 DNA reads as TGTGCCAGCAGTCTTAGACTAGCGGGAGGGAATGAGCAGTTCTTC. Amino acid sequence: CASSLRLAGGNEQFF. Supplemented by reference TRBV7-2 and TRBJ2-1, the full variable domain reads GAGVSQSPSNKVTEKGKDVELRCDPISGHTALYWYRQSLGQGLEFLIYFQGNSAPDKSGLPSDRFSAERTGGSVSTLTIQRTQQEDSAVYLCASSLRLAGGNEQFFGPGTRLTVL.

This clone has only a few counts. The CDR3 region is CASSASGGDRETQYF. The CDR3 nucleotides are TGCGCCAGCAGCGCCTCGGGGGGTGACCGGGAGACCCAGTACTTC. J is TRBJ2-5 and V is TRBV5-1; 7 bases fit TRBD2. Germline CDR1 SGHRS, CDR2 YFSETQ. With 4 bases clipped from V and 5 bases from J, the junction kept 11 bases outside the gene matches. The CDR3 has 15 amino acids.